This T cell receptor beta chain was recorded in a study of T cell repertoires in cytomegalovirus infection (dated by TCRdb to between 2018 and 2020). Concerning the study at large: Recently identified HLA-C-restricted CMV epitopes, whose presentation resists viral immunomodulation, were targeted by peptide stimulations together with well-studied HLA-B-restricted epitopes. Because public TCR beta signatures pointed to carriage of CMV infection together with the matching HLA type, the HLA type of each donor mattered for the analysis.

The sample's treatment or condition, from its label and the paper: in vitro stimulation with specific CMV peptide epitopes to enrich CMV-specific T cells. The germline V and J ends show losses of 6 bases and 5 bases respectively, and no gene match explains 7 bases of the junction. From cysteine to phenylalanine, the CDR3 is 14 amino acids long. This entry keeps only the CDR3 DNA: 42 bases, framed from base 1. CDR1 and CDR2 were assigned from the germline V gene as LGHNT and FRNRAP. On the study overall, not on this receptor specifically: In both this cohort and an independent cohort of some 380 donors, the cumulative frequency of public TCR beta family members distinguished carriers of CMV infection plus the relevant HLA type. The ex vivo response was dominated by HLA-C-restricted CMV-specific TCR beta clonotypes, which also provided the single most frequent clonotype in two of eight donors.

The data were produced on an Illumina HiSeq 1500. TCRdb reanalyzed the raw reads on its own, using fastp at Q25 for trimming and MiXCR for clone calling, and kept in-frame beta chains. A single entry per CDR3 protein holds the most common genes and DNA from its merged rows. The sample table records over 250,000 distinct CDR3 sequences; approximately 22% of these occur just once. The ten largest make up roughly 19% of the sample. In regard to this clonotype: The target of this receptor is not known. No base quality values were provided; no much bigger clone lies one nucleotide off.

This receptor was taken from a human donor in good health (CMV status not recorded). Some clones in this sample may be carry-over from other donors' samples. Sample: cultured PBMCs, taken from culture after CMV antigen stimulation. The V and J genes are TRBV12-5 and TRBJ2-5, with 9 bases in between that match TRBD1. The nucleotides are TGTGCTAGTGGGAGGACAGGGGCGCTTGAGACCCAGTACTTC. Its translation is CASGRTGALETQYF.